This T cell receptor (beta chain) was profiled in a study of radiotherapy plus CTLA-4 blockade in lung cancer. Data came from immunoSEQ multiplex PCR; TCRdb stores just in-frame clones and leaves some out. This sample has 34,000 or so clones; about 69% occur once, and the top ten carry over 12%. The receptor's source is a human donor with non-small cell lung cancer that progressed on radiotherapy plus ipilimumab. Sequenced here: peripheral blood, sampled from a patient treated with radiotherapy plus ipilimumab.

This CDR3 reads CASSIDNSDRIDYYGYTF. CDR3 DNA: TGTGCCAGTAGTATAGACAATTCCGACAGAATAGACTACTATGGCTACACCTTC. The V gene is TRBV19, the J gene TRBJ1-2; TRBD1 is a possible D gene (5 bases). The CDR3 runs 18 residues. From germline, CDR1 is LNHDA and CDR2 SQIVND (reference sequence). V lost 0 bases, J lost 3 bases, and 20 bases lay in between.